Below, 5 T cell receptor beta chains from the same sample are listed, as sequenced in a study of T cell changes during pregnancy in multiple sclerosis. This table comes from immunoSEQ multiplex PCR, and its TCRdb copy is limited to in-frame clones, with some not included. The repertoire holds tens of thousands of clones, with 92% as singletons. The starting material was peripheral blood, obtained in the second trimester of pregnancy. The source of these receptors is a female donor with multiple sclerosis, enrolled in a pregnancy study.

This clone was detected only once. The chain recombines TRBV6-4 with TRBJ2-2, with 10 bases aligning to TRBD2. The germline gives CDR1 MRHNA, CDR2 SNTAGT. This CDR3 has 17 residues. V was pared by 5 bases and J by 0 bases, with 6 bases of the junction left unmatched. The CDR3 loop is CASSPLAGVSNTGELFF. The CDR3 region has the DNA TGTGCCAGCAGTCCGCTAGCGGGAGTGTCGAACACCGGGGAGCTGTTTTTT.

J is TRBJ2-1 and V is TRBV5-1, with 11 bases that match TRBD2. Germline V gene data show CDR1 as SGHRS and CDR2 as YFSETQ. This CDR3 spans 15 amino acids. With 0 bases clipped from V and 7 bases from J, the junction kept 3 bases outside the gene matches. The CDR3 DNA sequence: TGCGCCAGCAGCTTGGTTAGCGGGGGGGGGAATGAGCAGTTCTTC. Translating gives CASSLVSGGGNEQFF. Supplemented by reference TRBV5-1 and TRBJ2-1, the full variable domain reads KAGVTQTPRYLIKTRGQQVTLSCSPISGHRSVSWYQQTPGQGLQFLFEYFSETQRNKGNFPGRFSGRQFSNSRSEMNVSTLELGDSALYLCASSLVSGGGNEQFFGPGTRLTVL.

The V and J genes are TRBV27 and TRBJ2-3, with D hard to call. The ends were cut back, 6 bases at V and 0 bases at J, with 10 bases in the middle. Germline loops: CDR1 MNHEY, CDR2 SMNVEV (reference sequence). This CDR3 comprises 14 residues. The CDR3 spells CASSSRSSTDTQYF. The CDR3 DNA is TGTGCCAGCAGCTCTAGGTCTAGCACAGATACGCAGTATTTT.

The chain uses TRBV9 and TRBJ1-3; no clear D. Germline CDR1 reads SGDLS; CDR2 reads YYNGEE. This CDR3 comprises 14 residues. V was pared by 7 bases and J by 0 bases, with 11 bases between. CDR3 amino acids: CASGDPHSGNTIYF. CDR3 DNA sequence: TGTGCCAGCGGAGATCCTCACTCTGGAAACACCATATATTTT.

J is TRBJ1-5 and V is TRBV19; 7 bases line up with TRBD1. Germline values: CDR1 LNHDA, CDR2 SQIVND (reference sequence). The CDR3 runs 16 residues. Losses at the gene ends were 3 bases for V and 1 base for J; bases not matched to a gene: 6. The CDR3 DNA is TGTGCCAGTAGTATCGTAGTGGGACAGAGCAATCAGCCCCAGCATTTT. This gives the protein CASSIVVGQSNQPQHF.